This T cell receptor (beta chain) was captured by sequencing in a study of cytomegalovirus exposure and HLA in healthy donors (dated 2017 in TCRdb). Turning to the overall study: According to a later analysis, one platform produced both the roughly 130 validation repertoires and the roughly 640 repertoires of the first cohort. In addition to the first cohort of around 670 subjects, a separate validation cohort of 120 different subjects was used. The study aimed to test whether signatures of past pathogen exposure could be identified by cataloging public T cell receptors. To predict cytomegalovirus infection status, the study brought together high-throughput TCR immunosequencing, statistical association of individual TCRs with disease status, and machine learning. The paper's findings and limits, for the study overall: A later analysis lacked HLA typing for the validation cohort, so it scored co-occurrence in that cohort across all 120 or so repertoires. Cytomegalovirus status was reported to be diagnosed by the classifier with high specificity and sensitivity in both the original and validation cohorts. A later analysis found that TCRs clustered in the first cohort also tended to co-occur in the approximately 120 validation repertoires, with roughly 95% of cluster scores above 0. It was suggested by the authors that the approach could potentially be generalized to other disease states and immunological phenotypes. In the study, around 160 TCR beta chains were listed as associated with cytomegalovirus. In vitro tests confirmed that three of the cytomegalovirus-associated TCR beta chains recognize cytomegalovirus antigens. Most TCR sequences were seen in very few donors, while some public TCRs were found in many individuals.

Receptor amplification or capture employed the immunoSEQ multiplex PCR assay. Per the authors' processing: A statistical classification framework was built to diagnose cytomegalovirus status from the catalog of TCR beta chain sequences. The source is immuneACCESS, and TCRdb retained only in-frame sequences with V and J called. Part of the clones is not carried over; for the studies checked, unresolved V genes explain less than half of this, and the remainder is unexplained. The DNA was the basis for D and trimming; V, J and clone size are from that table. A total of about 160,000 clones appear in this sample, roughly 90% of them only once. The ten top clones hold 2% to 2.5% of the sample. Separate from the approximately 690-subject first cohort, the validation cohort of about 120 subjects was the group to which the donors belonged. Points on this clone: The clone's antigen remains unknown. No base quality information exists; no much larger clone differs at one position.

The germline V gene provides CDR1 MNHNS and CDR2 SASEGT. Inclusive of the bounding cysteine and phenylalanine, the CDR3 is 15 residues long. Just the 45-base CDR3 DNA is kept, in frame starting at base 1. V loses 8 bases of germline sequence and J loses 1 base, and the interval between the two ends is 18 bases. The receptor's source is a woman aged 18-30 years in good health and CMV-seronegative. Sequenced: PBMCs. The chain is made from TRBV6-1 and TRBJ2-7, with TRBD2 as a weak D call on 6 bases. CDR3 loop: CASAGIGGASYEQYF. The DNA is as follows: TGTGCCAGCGCCGGAATTGGCGGGGCTTCCTACGAGCAGTACTTC.